The 24 T cell receptor beta chains in this list originate from one sample, sequenced in a study of T cells and Merkel cell carcinoma outcomes. This table comes from immunoSEQ multiplex PCR, and its TCRdb copy is limited to in-frame clones, with some not included. The sample contains about 1,300 clones, more than 85% of which appear only once. Material for sequencing was tumor tissue from Merkel cell carcinoma. The receptor source for this set is a human donor with Merkel cell carcinoma.

The chain combines TRBV19 with TRBJ1-1; tentatively, D is TRBD1 (6 bases). The CDR3 covers 17 residues. Germline V CDR1 and CDR2: LNHDA, SQIVND (reference sequence). Trimming stripped 5 bases from V and 3 bases from J, with 22 bases between. DNA for the CDR3: TGTGCCAGTAGTGTACGGAGGACAGCCTCAAGGGACACTGAAGCTTTCTTT. Translation gives CASSVRRTASRDTEAFF.

In its sample, this clone was seen once. The chain employs TRBV27 and TRBJ2-4; 8 positions agree with TRBD1. Germline V gene data show CDR1 as MNHEY and CDR2 as SMNVEV (reference sequence). The CDR3 has 17 amino acids. Trimming removed 6 bases from V and 0 bases from J; junction bases left unmatched: 10. CDR3 in DNA: TGTGCCAGCAGCCAGAGTGCAGGACAGGGAGCCAAAAACATTCAGTACTTC. Translating it yields CASSQSAGQGAKNIQYF.

The rearrangement links TRBV6-5 to TRBJ2-3; 7 bases match TRBD2. This CDR3 is 16 amino acids long. From germline, CDR1 is MNHEY and CDR2 SVGAGI. V shed 2 bases and J 2 bases; nucleotides not matched to a gene: 7. CDR3 sequence (DNA): TGTGCCAGCAGTTACGTCGGGGGGTCCTTCACAGATACGCAGTATTTT. Protein product: CASSYVGGSFTDTQYF.

The J gene is TRBJ2-2, the V gene TRBV7-9, with 11 bases aligning to TRBD2. J was trimmed by 5 bases and V by 5 bases; bases with no gene match: 13. CDR3 length: 18 amino acids. The germline V gene has CDR1 SEHNR and CDR2 FQNEAQ (reference sequence). The CDR3 sequence: CASSPTRTSGRGTGELFF. DNA for the CDR3: TGTGCCAGCAGCCCGACACGAACTAGCGGGAGAGGTACCGGGGAGCTGTTTTTT.

V usage is TRBV9 and J usage is TRBJ2-7, with D perhaps TRBD1 (6 bases). The CDR3 is 14 residues long. Germline CDR1 SGDLS, CDR2 YYNGEE. V lost 3 bases and J 5 bases, leaving 15 bases between the germline ends. The CDR3 sequence is CASSGRMTGNEQYF. As DNA, the CDR3 is TGTGCCAGCAGCGGCCGGATGACAGGAAACGAGCAGTACTTC.

This rearrangement joins TRBV18 to TRBJ2-1; D ambiguous. The germline V and J ends were trimmed by 1 base and 5 bases, with 6 bases remaining between them. The germline V gene has CDR1 KGHSH and CDR2 LQKENI. CDR3 size: 13 residues. CDR3 residues: CASSPLRNNEQFF. CDR3 nucleotide sequence: TGTGCCAGCTCACCACTCCGGAACAATGAGCAGTTCTTC.

The chain uses TRBV6-5 and TRBJ1-4; TRBD1 matches at 7 bases. The CDR3 loop spans 15 amino acids. CDR1 is MNHEY and CDR2 is SVGAGI in the germline V gene. V trimming: 0 bases; J trimming: 8 bases; junction bases outside the gene matches: 6. The CDR3, as DNA: TGTGCCAGCAGTTACTCGTCAGGGGGAGGGGAAAAACTGTTTTTT. Its protein product is CASSYSSGGGEKLFF.

The chain joins TRBV21-1 to TRBJ1-1; the tabulated D call, TRBD1, remains unverified against the DNA. TRBV21-1 is tagged as a pseudogene. The CDR3 is made up of 16 amino acids. CDR3 in DNA: TGTGCCAGCAGCCTCCTCAGGGGGTGCGAGAACACTGAAGCTTTCTTT. It encodes CASSLLRGCENTEAFF.

Notes on this clone: Different DNA sequences within this sample yield the same CDR3. The chain is built from TRBV5-3 and TRBJ2-3; a weak D match, TRBD2 (5 bases). TRBV5-3 is designated an ORF whose function remains uncertain. The CDR3 length is 15 residues. The V gene lost 4 bases and the J gene lost 5 bases, with 17 bases spanning the gap. The CDR3 bases are TGTGCCAGAAGCCGGAGGCCTAGGGAAGTAGATACGCAGTATTTT. It translates to CARSRRPREVDTQYF.

This chain joins TRBV15 and TRBJ2-1; D uncertain. V dropped 3 bases and J dropped 5 bases, with 11 bases sitting between them. CDR1 LNHNV and CDR2 YYDKDF come from the germline V gene (reference sequence). There are 14 residues in the CDR3. CDR3 sequence reads: CATSRVGFNNEQFF. The CDR3 bases are TGTGCCACCAGCAGGGTAGGGTTTAACAATGAGCAGTTCTTC.

The rearrangement uses TRBV6-5 and TRBJ2-3; 7 positions match TRBD1. V trimming: 5 bases; J trimming: 1 base; junction bases outside the gene matches: 3. CDR1 is MNHEY and CDR2 is SVGAGI in the germline V gene. The CDR3 length is 14 residues. The CDR3 spells CASSNRGGTDTQYF. The CDR3 nucleotides are TGTGCCAGCAGTAACAGGGGAGGCACAGATACGCAGTATTTT.

The CDR3 loop reads CASSDSAGGLVNEQFF. In DNA, the CDR3 is TGTGCCAGCAGTGACTCGGCGGGGGGGCTGGTAAATGAGCAGTTCTTC. J is TRBJ2-1 and V is TRBV6-4; 9 positions match TRBD2. The CDR3 runs 16 residues. The V gene's germline CDR1 is MRHNA and CDR2 SNTAGT. V lost 0 bases to trimming and J lost 7 bases; unmatched junction nucleotides: 7.

The chain uses TRBV6-5 and TRBJ2-1, with 8 nucleotides matching TRBD2. J lost 9 bases, V lost 7 bases, and 14 bases had no gene match. The CDR3 extends over 15 amino acids. CDR1 is MNHEY, CDR2 SVGAGI, per germline. The CDR3 DNA reads as TGTGCCAGCACCCCCCTCTCGGGAGGGGGAGGTGAGCAGTTCTTC. Protein sequence: CASTPLSGGGGEQFF.

The chain joins TRBV7-2 to TRBJ2-2; 11 bases match TRBD2. Per germline, CDR1 SGHTA and CDR2 FQGNSA. There are 17 residues in the CDR3. The V segment lost 2 bases and the J segment 5 bases; nucleotides outside the gene matches: 7. The DNA for the CDR3 is TGTGCCAGCAGCTTACGGGGAGTAGCGGGGGGGACCGGGGAGCTGTTTTTT. Translating it yields CASSLRGVAGGTGELFF.

This rearrangement joins TRBV7-9 to TRBJ1-2; D might be TRBD1 (5 bases). The CDR3 length is 14 residues. CDR1 and CDR2 (germline): SEHNR, FQNEAQ (reference sequence). The germline V and J ends were trimmed by 8 bases and 0 bases, with 13 bases remaining between them. As DNA, the CDR3 is TGTGCCAGCGAGTTGGCGACAGCTAACTATGGCTACACCTTC. Protein sequence: CASELATANYGYTF.

The chain recombines TRBV11-1 with TRBJ2-1; TRBD1 is a possible D gene (5 bases). The germline V and J ends were trimmed by 4 bases and 3 bases, with 16 bases remaining between them. Germline V lookup: CDR1 SGHAT, CDR2 FQDESV (reference sequence). The CDR3 consists of 16 residues. For the CDR3, the DNA is TGTGCCAGCAGCTCACCAGGTCCAGGGCACTACAATGAGCAGTTCTTC. Translation gives CASSSPGPGHYNEQFF.

The V gene is TRBV4-1, the J gene TRBJ2-3, with D uncertain. The CDR3 extends over 13 amino acids. Trimming shortened V by 0 bases and J by 6 bases, and 7 bases separated the two germline ends. Per germline, CDR1 MGHRA and CDR2 YSYEKL. CDR3 in DNA: TGCGCCAGCAGCCAAGATCTGGGCGATACGCAGTATTTT. Protein sequence: CASSQDLGDTQYF.

The chain links TRBV27 to TRBJ1-4; no clear D gene. V lost 6 bases to trimming and J lost 8 bases, with 16 bases between them. The CDR3 is 14 residues long. Germline V gene lookup returns CDR1 MNHEY and CDR2 SMNVEV (reference sequence). The CDR3 loop is CASSISWGGEKLFF. CDR3 in DNA: TGTGCCAGCAGCATCAGCTGGGGAGGCGAAAAACTGTTTTTT.

The chain couples TRBV30 to TRBJ1-1, with D hard to call. This CDR3 region has 14 residues. Germline loops: CDR1 GTSNPN, CDR2 SVGIG (reference sequence). Trimming cost V 5 bases and J 4 bases, with 17 bases left between them. This chain's CDR3 is CAWLLKVGGTEAFF. The CDR3 DNA sequence: TGTGCCTGGTTACTAAAGGTCGGCGGCACTGAAGCTTTCTTT.

The V call is TRBV11-3, the J call TRBJ2-2; D assignment may be TRBD1 or TRBD2 (6 bases each). The CDR3 contains 16 residues. Trimming left V 1 base short and J 0 bases short, with 9 bases between. Germline-derived CDR1 and CDR2 are SGHNT and YENEEA. The CDR3: CASSLGGGPNTGELFF. CDR3 DNA: TGTGCCAGCAGCTTAGGAGGGGGGCCGAACACCGGGGAGCTGTTTTTT.

The chain employs TRBV6-5 and TRBJ1-1; a weak D match, TRBD1 (6 bases). V was pared by 2 bases and J by 4 bases, with 11 bases between. Germline CDR1 reads MNHEY; CDR2 reads SVGAGI. The CDR3 runs to 14 residues. CDR3 sequence reads: CASSYGGRGTEAFF. The CDR3 DNA reads as TGTGCCAGCAGTTACGGGGGGCGCGGCACTGAAGCTTTCTTT.

The chain combines TRBV7-9 with TRBJ2-7; 7 bases fit TRBD2. In germline, CDR1 is SEHNR, CDR2 FQNEAQ (reference sequence). CDR3 length equals 14 residues. J was trimmed by 1 base and V by 6 bases; bases with no gene match: 6. CDR3: CASRPGLNSYEQYF. The CDR3 bases are TGTGCCAGCAGACCGGGACTAAATTCCTACGAGCAGTACTTC.

The V and J genes are TRBV18 and TRBJ2-5, with a tentative D call TRBD1 (5 bases). V lost 3 bases and J lost 2, with 7 bases in between. Per the germline V gene, CDR1 is KGHSH and CDR2 is LQKENI. The CDR3 contains 13 residues. The CDR3 region has the DNA TGTGCCAGCTCACCGGACACGCAAGAGACCCAGTACTTC. Protein sequence: CASSPDTQETQYF.

This clone was detected once. The chain uses TRBV7-2 and TRBJ2-1; D tentatively reads TRBD1 or TRBD2 (6 bases each). Deletions cut 5 bases from V and 10 bases from J, with 15 bases between. Germline lookup yields CDR1 SGHTA and CDR2 FQGNSA. The CDR3 has 13 residues. CDR3 sequence (DNA): TGTGCCAGCAGCCCCTGGGGGGCCCGCGAGCAGTTCTTC. Its translation: CASSPWGAREQFF.